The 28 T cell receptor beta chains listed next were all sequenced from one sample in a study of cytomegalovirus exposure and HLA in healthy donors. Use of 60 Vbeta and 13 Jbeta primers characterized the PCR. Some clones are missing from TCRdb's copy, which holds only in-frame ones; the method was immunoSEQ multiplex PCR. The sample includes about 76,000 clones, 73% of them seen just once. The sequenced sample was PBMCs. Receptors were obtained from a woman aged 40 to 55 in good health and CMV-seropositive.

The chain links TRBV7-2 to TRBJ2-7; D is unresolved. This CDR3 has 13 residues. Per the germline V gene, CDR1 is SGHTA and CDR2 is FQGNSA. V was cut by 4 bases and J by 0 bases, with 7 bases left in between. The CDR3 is CASSYSISYEQYF. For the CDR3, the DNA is TGTGCCAGCAGCTACTCCATCTCCTACGAGCAGTACTTC.

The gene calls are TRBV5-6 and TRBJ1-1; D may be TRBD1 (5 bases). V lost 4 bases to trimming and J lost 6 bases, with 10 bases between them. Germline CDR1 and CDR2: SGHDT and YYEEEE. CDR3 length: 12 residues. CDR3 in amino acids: CASSQRGAEAFF. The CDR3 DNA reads TGTGCCAGCAGCCAGCGGGGGGCTGAAGCTTTCTTT.

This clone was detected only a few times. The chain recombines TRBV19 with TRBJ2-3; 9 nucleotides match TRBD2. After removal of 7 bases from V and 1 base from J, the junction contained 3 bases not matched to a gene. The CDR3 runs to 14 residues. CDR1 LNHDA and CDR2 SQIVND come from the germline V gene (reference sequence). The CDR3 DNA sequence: TGTGCCAGTAAGATAGCGGGGGGCACAGATACGCAGTATTTT. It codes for CASKIAGGTDTQYF.

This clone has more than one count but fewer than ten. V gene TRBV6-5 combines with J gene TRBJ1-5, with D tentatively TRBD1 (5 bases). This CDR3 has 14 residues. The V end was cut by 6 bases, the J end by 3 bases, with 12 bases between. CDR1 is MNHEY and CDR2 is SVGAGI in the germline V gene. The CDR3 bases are TGTGCCAGCAGCGCGGGACGGAACAATCAGCCCCAGCATTTT. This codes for CASSAGRNNQPQHF.

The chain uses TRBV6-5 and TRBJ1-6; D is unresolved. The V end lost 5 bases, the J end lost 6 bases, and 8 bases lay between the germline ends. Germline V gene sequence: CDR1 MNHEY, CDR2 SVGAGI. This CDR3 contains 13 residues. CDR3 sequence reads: CASSDGANSPLHF. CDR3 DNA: TGTGCCAGCAGTGACGGAGCTAATTCACCCCTCCACTTT.

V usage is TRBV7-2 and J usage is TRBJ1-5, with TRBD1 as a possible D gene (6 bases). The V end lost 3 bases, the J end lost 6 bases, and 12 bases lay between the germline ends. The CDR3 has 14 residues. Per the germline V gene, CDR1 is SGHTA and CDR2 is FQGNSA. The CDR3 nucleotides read TGTGCCAGCAGCTTCGCAGGGGTGGTTCAGCCCCAGCATTTT. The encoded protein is CASSFAGVVQPQHF.

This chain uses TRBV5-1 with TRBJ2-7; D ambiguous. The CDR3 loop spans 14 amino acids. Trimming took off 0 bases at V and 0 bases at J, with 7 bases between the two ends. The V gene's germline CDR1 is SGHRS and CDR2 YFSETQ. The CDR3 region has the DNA TGCGCCAGCAGCTTGGACATCAACTCCTACGAGCAGTACTTC. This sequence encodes CASSLDINSYEQYF.

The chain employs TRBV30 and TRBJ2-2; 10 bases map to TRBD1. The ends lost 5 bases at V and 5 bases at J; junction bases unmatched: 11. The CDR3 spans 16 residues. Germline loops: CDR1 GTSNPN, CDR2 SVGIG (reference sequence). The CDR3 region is CAWVFGDRGYTGELFF. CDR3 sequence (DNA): TGTGCCTGGGTTTTCGGGGACAGGGGCTATACCGGGGAGCTGTTTTTT.

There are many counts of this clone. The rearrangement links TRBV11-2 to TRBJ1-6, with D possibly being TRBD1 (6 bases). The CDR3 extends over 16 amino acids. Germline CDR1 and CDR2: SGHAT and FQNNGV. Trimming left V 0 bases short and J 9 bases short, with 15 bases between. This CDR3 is CASSLDRGFVSSPLHF. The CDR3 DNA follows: TGTGCCAGCAGCTTAGATAGGGGGTTTGTTTCTTCACCCCTCCACTTT.

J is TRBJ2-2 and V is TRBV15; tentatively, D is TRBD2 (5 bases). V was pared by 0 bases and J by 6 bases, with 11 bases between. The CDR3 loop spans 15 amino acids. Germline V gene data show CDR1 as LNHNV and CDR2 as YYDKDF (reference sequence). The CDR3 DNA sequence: TGTGCCACCAGCAGAGATACTAGGGCGTCCGGGGAGCTGTTTTTT. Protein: CATSRDTRASGELFF.

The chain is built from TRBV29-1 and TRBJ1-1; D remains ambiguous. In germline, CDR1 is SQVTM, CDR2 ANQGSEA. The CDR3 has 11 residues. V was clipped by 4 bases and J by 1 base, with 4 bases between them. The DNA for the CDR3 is TGCAGCGTTGGGAGGAACACTGAAGCTTTCTTT. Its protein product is CSVGRNTEAFF.

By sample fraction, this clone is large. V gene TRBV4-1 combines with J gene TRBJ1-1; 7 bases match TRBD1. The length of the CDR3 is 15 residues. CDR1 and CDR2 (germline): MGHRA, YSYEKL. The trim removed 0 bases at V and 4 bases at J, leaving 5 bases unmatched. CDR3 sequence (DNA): TGCGCCAGCAGCCAAGACCCGACAGGGAGCACTGAAGCTTTCTTT. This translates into CASSQDPTGSTEAFF.

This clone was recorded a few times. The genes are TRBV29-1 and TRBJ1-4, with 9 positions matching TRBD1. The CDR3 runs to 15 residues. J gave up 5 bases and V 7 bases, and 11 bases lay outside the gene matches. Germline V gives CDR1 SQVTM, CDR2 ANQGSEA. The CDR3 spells CSAYEQGQGNEKLFF. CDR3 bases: TGCAGCGCCTATGAGCAAGGACAGGGGAATGAAAAACTGTTTTTT. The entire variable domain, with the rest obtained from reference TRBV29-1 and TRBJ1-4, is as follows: SAVISQKPSRDICQRGTSLTIQCQVDSQVTMMFWYRQQPGQSLTLIATANQGSEATYESGFVIDKFPISRPNLTFSTLTVSNMSPEDSSIYLCSAYEQGQGNEKLFFGSGTQLSVL.

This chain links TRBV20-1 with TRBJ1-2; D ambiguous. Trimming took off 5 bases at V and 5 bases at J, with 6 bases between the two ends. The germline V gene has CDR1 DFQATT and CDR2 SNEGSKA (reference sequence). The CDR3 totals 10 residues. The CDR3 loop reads CSAFVYGYTF. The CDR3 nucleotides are TGCAGTGCTTTCGTGTATGGCTACACCTTC.

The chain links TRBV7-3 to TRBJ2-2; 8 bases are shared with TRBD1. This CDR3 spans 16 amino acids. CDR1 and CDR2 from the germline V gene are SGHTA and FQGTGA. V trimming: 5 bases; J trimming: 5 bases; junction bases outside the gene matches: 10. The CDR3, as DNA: TGTGCCAGCAGCCGACTGGGACAGGATAAAACCGGGGAGCTGTTTTTT. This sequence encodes CASSRLGQDKTGELFF.

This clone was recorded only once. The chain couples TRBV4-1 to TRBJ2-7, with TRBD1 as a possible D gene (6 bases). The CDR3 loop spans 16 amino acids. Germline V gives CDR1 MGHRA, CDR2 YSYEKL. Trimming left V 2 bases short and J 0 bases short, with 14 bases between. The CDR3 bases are TGCGCCAGCAGCCAAAAGTGGGGGCGCGGCTCCTACGAGCAGTACTTC. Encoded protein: CASSQKWGRGSYEQYF.

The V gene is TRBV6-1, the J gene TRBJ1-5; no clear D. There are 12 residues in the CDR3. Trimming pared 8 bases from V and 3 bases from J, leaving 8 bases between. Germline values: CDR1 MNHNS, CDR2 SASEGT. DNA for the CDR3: TGTGCCAGCGGCACACCCAATCAGCCCCAGCATTTT. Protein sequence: CASGTPNQPQHF.

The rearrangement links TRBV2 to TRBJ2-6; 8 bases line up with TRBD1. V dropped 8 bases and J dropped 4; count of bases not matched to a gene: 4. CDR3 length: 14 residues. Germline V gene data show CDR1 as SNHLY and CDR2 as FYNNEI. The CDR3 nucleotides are TGTGCCAGCCAGGACAGGGTAGGGGCCAACGTCCTGACTTTC. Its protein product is CASQDRVGANVLTF.

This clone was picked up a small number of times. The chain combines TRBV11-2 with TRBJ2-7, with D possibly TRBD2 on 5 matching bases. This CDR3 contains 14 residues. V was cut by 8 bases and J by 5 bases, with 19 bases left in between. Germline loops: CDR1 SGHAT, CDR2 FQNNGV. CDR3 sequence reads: CASAKSVGRDEQYF. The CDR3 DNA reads TGTGCCAGCGCCAAATCCGTAGGGCGGGACGAGCAGTACTTC.

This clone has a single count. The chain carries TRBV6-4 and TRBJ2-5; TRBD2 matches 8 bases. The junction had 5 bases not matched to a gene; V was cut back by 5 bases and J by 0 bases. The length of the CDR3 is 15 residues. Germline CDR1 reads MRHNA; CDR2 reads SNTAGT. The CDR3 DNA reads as TGTGCCAGCAGTCCTAATAGCGGGAACCAAGAGACCCAGTACTTC. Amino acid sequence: CASSPNSGNQETQYF.

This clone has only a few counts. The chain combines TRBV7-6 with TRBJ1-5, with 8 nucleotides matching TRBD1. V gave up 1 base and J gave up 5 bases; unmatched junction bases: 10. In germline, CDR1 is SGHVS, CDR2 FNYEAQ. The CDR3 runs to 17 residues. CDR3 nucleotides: TGTGCCAGCAGCTTAGGGGCAGGGACAGGCCAATATCAGCCCCAGCATTTT. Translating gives CASSLGAGTGQYQPQHF.

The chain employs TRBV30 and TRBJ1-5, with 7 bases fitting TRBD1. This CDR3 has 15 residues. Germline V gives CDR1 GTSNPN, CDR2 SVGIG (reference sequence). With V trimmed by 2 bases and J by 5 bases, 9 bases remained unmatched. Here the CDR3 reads CAWSIPTGPDQPQHF. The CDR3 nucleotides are TGTGCCTGGAGTATCCCGACAGGGCCCGATCAGCCCCAGCATTTT.

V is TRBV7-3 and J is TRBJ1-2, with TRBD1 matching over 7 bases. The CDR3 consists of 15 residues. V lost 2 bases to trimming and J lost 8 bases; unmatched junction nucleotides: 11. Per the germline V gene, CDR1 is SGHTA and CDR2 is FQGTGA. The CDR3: CASSLVKGTERGYTF. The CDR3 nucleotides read TGTGCCAGCAGCTTAGTTAAGGGGACAGAGCGGGGCTACACCTTC.

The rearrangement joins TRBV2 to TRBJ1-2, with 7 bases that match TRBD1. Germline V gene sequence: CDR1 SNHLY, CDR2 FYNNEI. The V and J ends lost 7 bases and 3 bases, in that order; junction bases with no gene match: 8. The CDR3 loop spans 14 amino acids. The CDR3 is CASTATGTYYGYTF. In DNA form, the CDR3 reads TGTGCCAGCACTGCGACAGGGACGTACTATGGCTACACCTTC.

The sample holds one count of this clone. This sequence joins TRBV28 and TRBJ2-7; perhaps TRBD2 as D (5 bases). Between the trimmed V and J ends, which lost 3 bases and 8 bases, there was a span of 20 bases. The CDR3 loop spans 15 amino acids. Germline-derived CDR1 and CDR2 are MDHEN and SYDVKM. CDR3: CASSLEAVGLRKQYF. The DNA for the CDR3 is TGTGCCAGCAGTTTGGAGGCGGTGGGTCTGAGAAAGCAGTACTTC.

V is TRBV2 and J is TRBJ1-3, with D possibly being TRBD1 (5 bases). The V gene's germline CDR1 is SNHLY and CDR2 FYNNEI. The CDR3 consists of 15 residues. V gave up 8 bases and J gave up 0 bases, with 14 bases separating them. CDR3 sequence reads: CASSTAPTSGNTIYF. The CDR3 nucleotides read TGTGCCAGCTCGACAGCTCCCACCTCTGGAAACACCATATATTTT.

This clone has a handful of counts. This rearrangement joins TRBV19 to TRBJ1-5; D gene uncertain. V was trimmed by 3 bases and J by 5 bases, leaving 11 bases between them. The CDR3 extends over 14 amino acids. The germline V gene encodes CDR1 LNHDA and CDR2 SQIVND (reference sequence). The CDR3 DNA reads TGTGCCAGTAGTATCTTTGCTGAGTATCAGCCCCAGCATTTT. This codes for CASSIFAEYQPQHF.

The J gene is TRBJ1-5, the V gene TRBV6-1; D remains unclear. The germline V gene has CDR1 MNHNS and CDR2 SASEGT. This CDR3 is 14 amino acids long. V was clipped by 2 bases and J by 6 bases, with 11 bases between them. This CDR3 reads CASSEISGVQPQHF. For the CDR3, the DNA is TGTGCCAGCAGTGAAATCTCCGGGGTTCAGCCCCAGCATTTT.